Listed below are T cell receptor beta chains from one sample, sequenced in a study of T-cell reconstitution after alpha-beta-depleted transplantation in children. TCRdb re-derived calls from the PCR reads in MiXCR, one entry per CDR3 protein. The sample lists 200,000 to 250,000 distinct CDR3 sequences, roughly a tenth occurring once. Source: PBMCs, taken before TCRalphabeta/CD19-depleted stem cell transplant. Every receptor here comes from a child less than two years old with acute myeloid leukemia, due to receive a stem cell transplant. Both conserved end residues are part of each CDR3. D genes are given only for firm matches. The listing skips clone size in some rows; elsewhere it reads once, few, many or a size class.

TRBV20-1	many	TRBJ1-1	.	CSASSQLMNTEAFF	TGCAGTGCTAGTTCCCAGCTCATGAACACTGAAGCTTTCTTT
TRBV10-3	.	TRBJ1-1	TRBD1	CAISVSGQLPMMNTEAFF	TGTGCCATCAGTGTGTCGGGACAGCTTCCTATGATGAACACTGAAGCTTTCTTT
TRBV7-2	many	TRBJ2-7	.	CASSQRSRGLYEQYF	TGTGCCAGCAGCCAACGGAGCAGGGGACTTTACGAGCAGTACTTC
TRBV24-1	many	TRBJ2-3	TRBD2	CATSDSWTSRYTDTQYF	TGTGCCACCAGTGATTCATGGACTAGCAGATACACAGATACGCAGTATTTT
TRBV5-1	few	TRBJ1-2	.	CASSLAGAMEGYTF	TGCGCCAGCAGCTTGGCCGGGGCCATGGAGGGCTACACCTTC
TRBV5-1	many	TRBJ1-1	.	CASSLAAVRNTEAFF	TGCGCCAGCAGCTTGGCAGCTGTACGGAACACTGAAGCTTTCTTT
TRBV12-3/TRBV12-4	many	TRBJ2-5	TRBD2	CASSHSGRAQETQYF	TGTGCCAGCAGTCATAGCGGGAGGGCCCAGGAGACCCAGTACTTC
TRBV2	.	TRBJ2-5	.	CASSAFIGPEGETQYF	TGTGCCAGCAGTGCATTTATAGGTCCGGAGGGCGAGACCCAGTACTTC
TRBV29-1	many	TRBJ2-7	.	CSVEDGVYEQYF	TGCAGCGTTGAAGACGGGGTCTACGAGCAGTACTTC
TRBV5-1	many	TRBJ2-3	TRBD1	CASSLQGPRTDTQYF	TGCGCCAGCAGCTTACAGGGGCCGCGCACAGATACGCAGTATTTT
TRBV28	.	TRBJ1-1	.	CASSSTPGRNAEAFF	TGTGCCAGCAGTTCCACCCCGGGACGGAACGCTGAAGCTTTCTTT
TRBV7-9	many	TRBJ1-4	.	CASSFWGDNEKLFF	TGTGCCAGCAGCTTTTGGGGGGATAATGAAAAACTGTTTTTT
TRBV5-1	many	TRBJ2-7	.	CASSLGTSSSYEQYF	TGCGCCAGCAGCTTGGGAACCTCGAGCTCCTACGAGCAGTACTTC
TRBV20-1	many	TRBJ2-1	.	CSARDSWVSEQFF	TGCAGTGCTAGAGATTCGTGGGTGAGTGAGCAGTTCTTC
TRBV20-1	many	TRBJ2-7	.	CSAEGTVHEQYF	TGCAGTGCGGAGGGGACAGTCCACGAGCAGTACTTC
TRBV12-3/TRBV12-4	many	TRBJ2-5	.	CASRYREQETQYF	TGTGCCAGCCGTTACAGGGAGCAAGAGACCCAGTACTTC
TRBV5-4	.	TRBJ1-2	.	CASSLDEVSGYTF	TGTGCCAGCAGCTTGGATGAGGTGAGCGGCTACACCTTC
TRBV4-2	.	TRBJ2-7	.	CARGPAVSYEQYF	TGTGCCAGGGGCCCCGCGGTCTCCTACGAGCAGTACTTC
TRBV10-3	.	TRBJ1-2	.	CATNANYGDTF	TGTGCCACTAATGCTAACTATGGGGACACCTTC
TRBV5-1	.	TRBJ1-2	.	CASSQGTVAAVYTF	TGCGCCAGCAGCCAAGGGACCGTAGCTGCTGTCTACACCTTC
TRBV9	many	TRBJ1-4	TRBD1	CASSVGTAEKLFF	TGTGCCAGCAGCGTGGGGACAGCTGAAAAACTGTTTTTT
TRBV18	many	TRBJ2-1	.	CASSPPFSSTAKQFF	TGTGCCAGCTCACCACCATTTTCCTCGACAGCCAAGCAGTTCTTC
TRBV4-2	.	TRBJ1-1	.	CASSQNRQPNTEAFF	TGTGCCAGCAGCCAAAATAGACAGCCGAACACTGAAGCTTTCTTT